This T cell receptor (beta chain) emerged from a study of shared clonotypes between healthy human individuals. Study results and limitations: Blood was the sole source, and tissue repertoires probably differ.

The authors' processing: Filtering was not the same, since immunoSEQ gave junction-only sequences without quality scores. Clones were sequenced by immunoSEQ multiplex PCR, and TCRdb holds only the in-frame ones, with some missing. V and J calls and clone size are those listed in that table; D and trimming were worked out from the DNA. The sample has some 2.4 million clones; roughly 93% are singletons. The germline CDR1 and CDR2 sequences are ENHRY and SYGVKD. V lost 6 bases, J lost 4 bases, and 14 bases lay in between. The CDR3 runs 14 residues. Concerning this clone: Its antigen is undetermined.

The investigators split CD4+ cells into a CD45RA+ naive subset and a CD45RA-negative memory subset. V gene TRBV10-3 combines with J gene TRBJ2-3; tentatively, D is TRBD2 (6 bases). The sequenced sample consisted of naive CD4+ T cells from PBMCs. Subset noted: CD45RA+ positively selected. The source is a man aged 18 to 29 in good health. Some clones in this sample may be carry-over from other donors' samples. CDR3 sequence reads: CAISPGLRADTQYF. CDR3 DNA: TGTGCCATCAGCCCGGGACTCAGGGCAGATACGCAGTATTTT.